This T cell receptor (beta chain) was captured by sequencing in a study of esophageal squamous cell carcinoma under preoperative chemotherapy. TCRdb passed the PCR reads through MiXCR, listing each CDR3 protein once. The sample comprises tens of thousands of distinct CDR3 sequences, roughly 52% of which are singletons, and 12% rests with the top ten. This clonotype was detected only once. Time point given: before preoperative PTX-NDP chemotherapy. Germline CDR1 reads SGHTA; CDR2 reads FQGTGA. V gave up 5 bases and J gave up 0 bases, with 11 bases separating them. CDR3 size: 15 residues. Sample collection occurred from a patient given preoperative chemotherapy. This clonotype originated in a human donor with esophageal squamous cell carcinoma. The donor label of this sample is uncertain. V and J are TRBV7-3 and TRBJ1-3; no firm D call. The CDR3 protein is CASSPQPFSGNTIYF. The CDR3 region has the DNA TGTGCCAGCAGCCCCCAACCGTTCTCTGGAAACACCATATATTTT. The variable domain in full, with the rest retrieved from reference TRBV7-3 and TRBJ1-3, is GAGVSQTPSNKVTEKGKYVELRCDPISGHTALYWYRQSLGQGPEFLIYFQGTGAADDSGLPNDRFFAVRPEGSVSTLKIQRTERGDSAVYLCASSPQPFSGNTIYFGEGSWLTVV.